These 28 T cell receptor beta chains were sequenced from one sample in a study of blood T cell repertoires in COVID-19. Produced via immunoSEQ multiplex PCR; TCRdb's table is partial and in-frame only. The sample carries about 150,000 clones, more than 80% recorded once. The sequencing input was peripheral blood. The receptor set was obtained from a woman in her 40s with acute or convalescent COVID-19.

The chain has TRBV12-3 or TRBV12-4 and TRBJ1-1; D gene unclear. The V end was cut by 3 bases, the J end by 6 bases, with 8 bases between. The CDR3 runs 12 residues. The CDR3 sequence is CASSLEGSEAFF. The CDR3 nucleotides read TGTGCCAGCAGTTTGGAGGGCTCTGAAGCTTTCTTT.

The gene calls are TRBV19 and TRBJ2-3; 9 bases line up with TRBD1. J lost 2 bases, V lost 5 bases, and 8 bases had no gene match. CDR3 length: 16 amino acids. Germline-derived CDR1 and CDR2 are LNHDA and SQIVND (reference sequence). CDR3 sequence: CASSSGTGWDTDTQYF. CDR3 DNA sequence: TGTGCCAGTAGTTCAGGGACAGGGTGGGACACAGATACGCAGTATTTT. Drawing the rest from reference TRBV19 and TRBJ2-3, the complete variable domain is DGGITQSPKYLFRKEGQNVTLSCEQNLNHDAMYWYRQDPGQGLRLIYYSQIVNDFQKGDIAEGYSVSREKKESFPLTVTSAQKNPTAFYLCASSSGTGWDTDTQYFGPGTRLTVL.

The chain links TRBV10-1 to TRBJ1-2, with D possibly TRBD1 on 6 matching bases. Trimming took off 6 bases at V and 0 bases at J, with 14 bases between the two ends. Germline V lookup: CDR1 WNHNN, CDR2 SYGVQD (reference sequence). This CDR3 region has 15 residues. As DNA, the CDR3 is TGCGCCAGCAGAGGGACATCCACACCTAACTATGGCTACACCTTC. Amino acids: CASRGTSTPNYGYTF.

The J gene is TRBJ1-2, the V gene TRBV19, with 7 bases fitting TRBD1. CDR3 size: 16 residues. The germline CDR1 and CDR2 sequences are LNHDA and SQIVND (reference sequence). J was trimmed by 8 bases and V by 5 bases; bases with no gene match: 17. Written as DNA, the CDR3 is TGTGCCAGTAGTGCCGGACAGGAATTAAGGGTTTCGGGCTACACCTTC. Protein product: CASSAGQELRVSGYTF.

The V call is TRBV29-1, the J call TRBJ2-7; D call uncertain. This CDR3 has 15 amino acids. The V gene's germline CDR1 is SQVTM and CDR2 ANQGSEA. Trimming stripped 4 bases from V and 2 bases from J, with 18 bases between. The CDR3 DNA follows: TGCAGCGTTGTTCCTGCCCTCGGAGCGACCTACGAGCAGTACTTC. Translation gives CSVVPALGATYEQYF.

The chain joins TRBV9 to TRBJ2-1, with D tentatively TRBD2 (7 bases). The CDR3 length is 15 residues. V was trimmed by 3 bases and J by 9 bases, leaving 19 bases between them. CDR1 SGDLS and CDR2 YYNGEE come from the germline V gene. The CDR3 protein is CASSGGGAHLSEQFF. DNA for the CDR3: TGTGCCAGCAGCGGAGGGGGGGCGCATCTAAGTGAGCAGTTCTTC.

For the CDR3, the DNA is TGTGCCAGCAGTTACTACACCCAGGGGACGTTTTTGGACACCGGGGAGCTGTTTTTT. Amino acid sequence: CASSYYTQGTFLDTGELFF. The J gene is TRBJ2-2, the V gene TRBV6-2 or TRBV6-3, with D tentatively TRBD1 (6 bases). The CDR3 has 19 residues. V was trimmed by 1 base and J by 3 bases, leaving 21 bases between them. CDR1 is MNHEY, CDR2 SVGEGT, per germline.

This chain links TRBV28 with TRBJ2-3, with 8 bases aligning to TRBD2. The CDR3 contains 15 residues. V was clipped by 6 bases and J by 5 bases; unmatched bases: 10. Germline V gene lookup returns CDR1 MDHEN and CDR2 SYDVKM. This CDR3 is CASSSLALAGDTQYF. In nucleotides, the CDR3 is TGTGCCAGCAGCAGTTTAGCTCTAGCGGGAGATACGCAGTATTTT.

The genes are TRBV7-2 and TRBJ2-7; 7 bases map to TRBD2. V shed 1 base, J shed 4 bases, and the junction held 1 base outside the gene matches. Germline lookup yields CDR1 SGHTA and CDR2 FQGNSA. CDR3 length: 13 residues. CDR3 residues: CASSLDGGYEQYF. As DNA, the CDR3 is TGTGCCAGCAGCTTAGACGGGGGGTACGAGCAGTACTTC.

This rearrangement joins TRBV18 to TRBJ2-3, with a possible D match to TRBD1 (5 bases). Germline assignment: CDR1 KGHSH and CDR2 LQKENI. Trimming shortened V by 3 bases and J by 2 bases, and 9 bases separated the two germline ends. This CDR3 is 14 amino acids long. CDR3 sequence: CASSPTVVTDTQYF. The CDR3, as DNA: TGTGCCAGCTCACCGACAGTTGTCACAGATACGCAGTATTTT.

This CDR3 reads CASSRSQVTQYF. The DNA of the CDR3 is TGTGCCAGCAGCAGGTCCCAGGTTACGCAGTATTTT. V and J are TRBV28 and TRBJ2-3, with D hard to call. Germline CDR1 and CDR2: MDHEN and SYDVKM. Trimming stripped 6 bases from V and 8 bases from J, with 12 bases between. The CDR3 consists of 12 residues.

The chain uses TRBV12-3 or TRBV12-4 and TRBJ1-1; D gene uncertain. The CDR3 runs to 10 residues. Trimming took 3 bases from V and 8 from J, leaving 4 bases between them. The CDR3 protein is CASSFQEAFF. CDR3 DNA sequence: TGTGCCAGCAGTTTTCAAGAAGCTTTCTTT.

The rearrangement uses TRBV2 and TRBJ1-6, with TRBD1 matching 9 bases. From germline, CDR1 is SNHLY and CDR2 FYNNEI. The V gene end was trimmed by 7 bases and the J gene end by 4 bases; junction bases not matched to a gene: 8. This CDR3 is built from 16 residues. The CDR3 nucleotides read TGTGCCAGCACTGGAACGGACAGGGGATATAATTCACCCCTCCACTTT. Its translation: CASTGTDRGYNSPLHF.

This chain links TRBV29-1 with TRBJ2-1, with a tentative D call TRBD2 (5 bases). The CDR3 extends over 15 amino acids. Germline values: CDR1 SQVTM, CDR2 ANQGSEA. V was clipped by 1 base and J by 8 bases, with 18 bases between them. Here the CDR3 DNA reads TGCAGCGTTGAAGGCGTGCAGGACTCCGGGGATGAGCAGTTCTTC. Protein product: CSVEGVQDSGDEQFF.

This sequence joins TRBV2 and TRBJ1-5; tentative D call: TRBD1 (6 bases). The CDR3 length is 13 residues. V lost 6 bases and J 4 bases, leaving 10 bases between the germline ends. CDR1 and CDR2 (germline): SNHLY, FYNNEI. The CDR3 bases are TGTGCCAGCAGAGCTACAGGGAATCAGCCCCAGCATTTT. This translates into CASRATGNQPQHF.

The rearrangement uses TRBV6-1 and TRBJ2-2; D unclear. Germline CDR1 MNHNS, CDR2 SASEGT. The CDR3 sequence is 16 residues long. Trimming removed 2 bases from V and 2 bases from J, with 12 bases in between. The CDR3 is CASSELAELNTGELFF. In DNA form, the CDR3 reads TGTGCCAGCAGTGAACTTGCGGAGCTAAACACCGGGGAGCTGTTTTTT.

The chain employs TRBV28 and TRBJ2-7, with D possibly matching TRBD1 (6 bases). Trimming cost V 6 bases and J 4 bases, with 19 bases left between them. The germline gives CDR1 MDHEN, CDR2 SYDVKM. CDR3 size: 15 residues. The CDR3 bases are TGTGCCAGCAGCCGCCCGAAGGGGGTTGCTTACGAGCAGTACTTC. It translates to CASSRPKGVAYEQYF.

This CDR3 is CASSGQSQLKPGYTF. CDR3 DNA: TGTGCCAGCAGTGGACAGTCACAACTGAAGCCTGGCTACACCTTC. This sequence joins TRBV6-2 or TRBV6-3 and TRBJ1-2, with D possibly being TRBD1 (6 bases). The germline gives CDR1 MNHEY, CDR2 SVGEGT. Trimming removed 5 bases from V and 7 bases from J, with 20 bases in between. There are 15 residues in the CDR3.

The J gene is TRBJ2-1, the V gene TRBV7-9; TRBD2 matches at 12 bases. CDR3 length: 16 residues. From germline, CDR1 is SEHNR and CDR2 FQNEAQ (reference sequence). V lost 1 base to trimming and J lost 2 bases; unmatched junction nucleotides: 0. The CDR3, as DNA: TGTGCCAGCAGCTTAGGGACTAGCGGGACCTACAATGAGCAGTTCTTC. Protein sequence: CASSLGTSGTYNEQFF. Drawing the rest from reference TRBV7-9 and TRBJ2-1, the complete variable domain is DTGVSQNPRHKITKRGQNVTFRCDPISEHNRLYWYRQTLGQGPEFLTYFQNEAQLEKSRLLSDRFSAERPKGSFSTLEIQRTEQGDSAMYLCASSLGTSGTYNEQFFGPGTRLTVL.

This clone was observed a handful of times. V is TRBV19 and J is TRBJ2-3; D is unresolved. Germline assignment: CDR1 LNHDA and CDR2 SQIVND (reference sequence). V was trimmed by 1 base and J by 3 bases, leaving 8 bases between them. The CDR3 has 14 amino acids. CDR3 DNA sequence: TGTGCCAGTAGTATAGTGCTACAGACAGATACGCAGTATTTT. Amino acids: CASSIVLQTDTQYF.

The chain couples TRBV28 to TRBJ1-1; D may be TRBD1 (6 bases). Germline V lookup: CDR1 MDHEN, CDR2 SYDVKM. The CDR3 is made up of 14 amino acids. V lost 5 bases and J lost 1, with 11 bases in between. The CDR3 is CASSIGGQNTEAFF. In nucleotides, the CDR3 is TGTGCCAGCAGTATAGGGGGACAGAACACTGAAGCTTTCTTT.

This chain links TRBV9 with TRBJ2-1, with 7 bases fitting TRBD1. CDR3 length equals 15 residues. The trim removed 4 bases at V and 2 bases at J, leaving 6 bases unmatched. Germline V gene sequence: CDR1 SGDLS, CDR2 YYNGEE. The chain's CDR3 is CASSQGGHTYNEQFF. CDR3 in DNA: TGTGCCAGCAGCCAAGGGGGCCATACCTACAATGAGCAGTTCTTC.

This chain uses TRBV21-1 with TRBJ1-4; TRBD1 was called by the table and not checked on the DNA. TRBV21-1 counts as a pseudogene. CDR3 length: 18 residues. The CDR3 DNA reads TGTGCCAGCAGCAAAGCGCCCTTTTACAGTGCAACTAATGAAAAACTGTTTTTT. It is translated as CASSKAPFYSATNEKLFF.

The chain links TRBV5-1 to TRBJ1-1; no clear D. This CDR3 is 12 amino acids long. With 7 bases removed from V and 1 base from J, the gap between germline ends came to 8 bases. CDR1 is SGHRS, CDR2 YFSETQ, per germline. CDR3 nucleotide sequence: TGCGCCAGCGGCAGACAGAACACTGAAGCTTTCTTT. Residues: CASGRQNTEAFF.

This clone occurred once. The chain uses TRBV4-1 and TRBJ2-5; D is unresolved. Deletions cut 1 base from V and 1 base from J, with 4 bases between. Looked up from germline, CDR1 is MGHRA and CDR2 is YSYEKL. The CDR3 has 13 amino acids. This chain's CDR3 is CASSQVSQETQYF. CDR3 sequence (DNA): TGCGCCAGCAGCCAAGTATCCCAAGAGACCCAGTACTTC.

The chain is built from TRBV28 and TRBJ1-4, with 7 bases lining up with TRBD1. V was clipped by 5 bases and J by 6 bases; unmatched bases: 12. The CDR3 has 16 residues. Germline assignment: CDR1 MDHEN and CDR2 SYDVKM. The CDR3 DNA sequence: TGTGCCAGCAGTCCTACTCGGGGTCAGGGGGATGAAAAACTGTTTTTT. Amino acid sequence: CASSPTRGQGDEKLFF.

The V gene is TRBV28, the J gene TRBJ2-1, with 7 bases matching TRBD1. V lost 5 bases, J lost 4 bases, and 8 bases stayed unmatched. CDR3 length: 15 amino acids. The germline gives CDR1 MDHEN, CDR2 SYDVKM. CDR3 protein: CASSTAQGSYNEQFF. The DNA of the CDR3 is TGTGCCAGCAGTACGGCACAGGGGAGTTACAATGAGCAGTTCTTC.

In DNA form, the CDR3 reads TGCAGCGTTTCCGGCGGGGGGGAAGTCCCTAAAAACATTCAGTACTTC. As protein: CSVSGGGEVPKNIQYF. The J gene is TRBJ2-4, the V gene TRBV29-1; 9 bases fit TRBD2. The CDR3 has 16 amino acids. The J segment lost 4 bases and the V segment lost 5 bases, leaving 12 bases of the junction unmatched. Germline V gene lookup returns CDR1 SQVTM and CDR2 ANQGSEA.